The present entry profiles one T cell receptor (beta chain) with its context. The PCR used 60 Vbeta and 13 Jbeta primers. Clones were read by immunoSEQ multiplex PCR, and TCRdb kept only the in-frame ones, dropping some. This table holds hundreds of thousands of clones, 65% to 75% found once. The data were taken from a study of cytomegalovirus exposure and HLA in healthy donors. There are 16 residues in the CDR3. Trimming at V came to 2 bases and at J to 5 bases, leaving 9 bases not matched to a gene. Sequencing was done on a sample of PBMCs. The chain joins TRBV23-1 to TRBJ2-5; 9 nucleotides match TRBD1. TRBV23-1 is an open reading frame whose function is uncertain. This receptor was identified in a young woman in good health and CMV-seronegative. The CDR3 here is CASSQGGDRGGETQYF. CDR3 bases: TGCGCCAGCAGTCAAGGAGGAGACAGGGGGGGTGAGACCCAGTACTTC.